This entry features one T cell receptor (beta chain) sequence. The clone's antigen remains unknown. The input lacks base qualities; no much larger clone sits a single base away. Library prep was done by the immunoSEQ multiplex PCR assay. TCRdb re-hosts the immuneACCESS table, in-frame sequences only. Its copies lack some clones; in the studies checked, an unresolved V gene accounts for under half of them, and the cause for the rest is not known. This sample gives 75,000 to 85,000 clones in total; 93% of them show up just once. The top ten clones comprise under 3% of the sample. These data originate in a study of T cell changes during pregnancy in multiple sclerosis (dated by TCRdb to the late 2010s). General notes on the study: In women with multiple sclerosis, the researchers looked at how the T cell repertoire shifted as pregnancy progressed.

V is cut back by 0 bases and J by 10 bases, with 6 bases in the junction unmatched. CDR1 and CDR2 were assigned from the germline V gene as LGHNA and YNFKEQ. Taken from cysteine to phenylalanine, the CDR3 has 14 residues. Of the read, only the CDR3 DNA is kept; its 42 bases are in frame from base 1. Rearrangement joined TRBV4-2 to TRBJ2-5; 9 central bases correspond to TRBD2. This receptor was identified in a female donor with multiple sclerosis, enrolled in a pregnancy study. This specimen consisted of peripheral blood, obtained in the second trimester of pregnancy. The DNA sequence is TGTGCCAGCAGCCAAGATCAGCGGGGGGACCTCCAGTACTTC. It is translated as CASSQDQRGDLQYF.